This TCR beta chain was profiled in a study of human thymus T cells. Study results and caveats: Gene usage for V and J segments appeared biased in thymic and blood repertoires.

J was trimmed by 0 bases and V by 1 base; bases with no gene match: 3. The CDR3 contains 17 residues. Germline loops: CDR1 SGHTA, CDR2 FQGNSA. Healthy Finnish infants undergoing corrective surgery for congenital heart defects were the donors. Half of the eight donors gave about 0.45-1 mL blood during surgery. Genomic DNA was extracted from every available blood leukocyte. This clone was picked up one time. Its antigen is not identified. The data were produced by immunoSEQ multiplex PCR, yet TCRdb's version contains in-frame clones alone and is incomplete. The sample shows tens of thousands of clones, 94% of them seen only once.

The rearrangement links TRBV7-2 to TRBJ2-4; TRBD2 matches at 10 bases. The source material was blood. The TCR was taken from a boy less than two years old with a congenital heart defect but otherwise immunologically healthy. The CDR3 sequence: CASSLGGLAEAKNIQYF. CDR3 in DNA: TGTGCCAGCAGCTTAGGCGGACTAGCGGAAGCCAAAAACATTCAGTACTTC.